These 8 T cell receptor beta chains were all obtained from the same sample, sequenced in a study of blood T cell repertoires in COVID-19. Assay used: immunoSEQ multiplex PCR; TCRdb lists only in-frame clones, some missing. The sample comprises about 200,000 clones, about nine tenths of which are singletons, and 1.5% to 2% rests with the top ten. What was sequenced was peripheral blood. These receptors originate from a man younger than 35 with active or convalescent COVID-19.

V gene TRBV9 combines with J gene TRBJ2-2; TRBD1 is a possible D gene (6 bases). This CDR3 spans 15 amino acids. Germline-derived CDR1 and CDR2 are SGDLS and YYNGEE. The ends were cut back, 4 bases at V and 6 bases at J, with 16 bases in the middle. This CDR3 reads CASSYAGDFPGELFF. The CDR3 nucleotides read TGTGCCAGCAGCTACGCAGGGGATTTTCCCGGGGAGCTGTTTTTT.

The chain carries TRBV3-1 (or the pseudogene TRBV3-2) and TRBJ2-5; 14 nucleotides agree with TRBD2. CDR3 size: 16 residues. CDR1 LGHDT and CDR2 YNNKEL come from the germline V gene (reference sequence). V dropped 4 bases and J dropped 5; count of bases not matched to a gene: 6. The CDR3 DNA sequence: TGTGCCAGCAGCCTAGGGACTAGCGGGGGAGGGGAGACCCAGTACTTC. It yields the protein CASSLGTSGGGETQYF.

This clone was counted between two and nine times. V and J are TRBV6-5 and TRBJ2-1; perhaps TRBD2 as D (7 bases). From germline, CDR1 is MNHEY and CDR2 SVGAGI. CDR3 length: 14 residues. Trimming took off 7 bases at V and 8 bases at J, with 18 bases between the two ends. The CDR3 spells CASKLDAGADEQFF. The DNA for the CDR3 is TGTGCCAGCAAGCTGGACGCGGGGGCGGATGAGCAGTTCTTC.

CDR3 sequence reads: CASSVLLAGELADTQYF. The CDR3 region has the DNA TGCGCCAGCAGCGTCCTACTAGCGGGGGAATTGGCAGATACGCAGTATTTT. The rearrangement links TRBV5-1 to TRBJ2-3; 11 bases are a match to TRBD2. Per the germline V gene, CDR1 is SGHRS and CDR2 is YFSETQ. V lost 4 bases to trimming and J lost 4 bases; unmatched junction nucleotides: 11. The CDR3 runs to 17 residues.

The chain joins TRBV9 to TRBJ1-2, with 8 bases identical to TRBD1. Germline trimming cut 3 bases from V and 6 bases from J; bases unmatched to any gene: 7. The CDR3 runs to 14 residues. Germline values: CDR1 SGDLS, CDR2 YYNGEE. Here the CDR3 DNA reads TGTGCCAGCAGCGAACAGGGGGGGATTAATGGCTACACCTTC. Translation gives CASSEQGGINGYTF.

The V gene is TRBV2, the J gene TRBJ1-1; no reliable D call. Trimming shortened V by 7 bases and J by 0 bases, and 9 bases separated the two germline ends. The CDR3 is made up of 13 amino acids. From germline, CDR1 is SNHLY and CDR2 FYNNEI. CDR3 amino acids: CASTRVVNTEAFF. CDR3 sequence (DNA): TGTGCCAGCACGCGGGTTGTGAACACTGAAGCTTTCTTT.

In this sample, this clone turned up a few times. This chain joins TRBV10-1 and TRBJ2-6; TRBD2 agrees at 8 bases. Germline CDR1 is WNHNN and CDR2 is SYGVQD (reference sequence). The CDR3 length is 16 residues. In nucleotides, the CDR3 is TGCGGCATCCTGCGGGAGGCCACGGGAGGGGCCAACGTCCTGACTTTC. Protein: CGILREATGGANVLTF.

This chain joins TRBV9 and TRBJ1-3; the match to TRBD1 covers 8 bases. Trimming at V came to 4 bases and at J to 2 bases, leaving 8 bases not matched to a gene. This CDR3 is 16 amino acids long. Germline CDR1 and CDR2: SGDLS and YYNGEE. Written as DNA, the CDR3 is TGTGCCAGCAGCCCCAGGACAGGGCAGACTGGAAACACCATATATTTT. It encodes CASSPRTGQTGNTIYF.